The rows below give T cell receptor beta chains drawn from one sample of a study of cytomegalovirus exposure and HLA in healthy donors. This table comes from immunoSEQ multiplex PCR, and its TCRdb copy is limited to in-frame clones, with some not included. The sample yields roughly 180,000 clones, less than 85% seen once. The sample consisted of PBMCs. These receptors all stem from a girl aged 5-17 years in good health and CMV-seropositive. Each CDR3 is given with its conserved first and last residue. D genes are given only for firm matches. Only some rows state a clone size, as once, few, many or a class for expanded clones.

abundance,v_gene,d_gene,j_gene,CDR3aa,CDR3nt
-,TRBV4-3,-,TRBJ1-1,CASSQDQGGTEAFF,TGCGCCAGCAGCCAAGATCAGGGCGGCACTGAAGCTTTCTTT
-,TRBV19,-,TRBJ1-2,CASRRPGHGYGYTF,TGTGCCAGTAGGCGTCCCGGACACGGCTATGGCTACACCTTC
-,TRBV7-2,TRBD2,TRBJ2-3,CASSLMSSGSTDTQYF,TGTGCCAGCAGCTTAATGTCTAGCGGGAGCACAGATACGCAGTATTTT
few,TRBV30,-,TRBJ1-6,CAWSVTGPSSYNSPLHF,TGTGCCTGGAGTGTTACAGGGCCTAGCTCCTATAATTCACCCCTCCACTTT
-,TRBV18,TRBD1,TRBJ2-7,CASSPGQGAYEQYF,TGTGCCAGCTCACCAGGCCAGGGGGCCTACGAGCAGTACTTC
-,TRBV4-3,-,TRBJ1-2,CASSQARLTNYGYTF,TGCGCCAGCAGCCAAGCGAGGCTTACTAACTATGGCTACACCTTC
-,TRBV4-3,-,TRBJ2-3,CASSQADAGAADTQYF,TGCGCCAGCAGCCAAGCTGACGCGGGGGCTGCAGATACGCAGTATTTT
-,TRBV7-9,TRBD2,TRBJ2-5,CASSLADLAGQETQYF,TGTGCCAGCAGCTTAGCAGATCTAGCGGGACAAGAGACCCAGTACTTC
-,TRBV6-1,-,TRBJ1-1,CASSALGGANTEAFF,TGTGCCAGCAGTGCTCTCGGAGGCGCGAACACTGAAGCTTTCTTT
-,TRBV7-2,-,TRBJ2-7,CASSLSDYYEQYF,TGTGCCAGCAGCTTAAGCGACTACTACGAGCAGTACTTC
-,TRBV19,-,TRBJ1-2,CASSGGLTGIYGYTF,TGTGCCAGTAGTGGGGGCCTGACGGGCATCTATGGCTACACCTTC
-,TRBV6-6,-,TRBJ1-2,CASSPRLQGSDDPLNF,TGTGCCAGCAGCCCTAGGCTTCAGGGAAGTGACGACCCACTCAACTTC
-,TRBV7-2,-,TRBJ2-2,CASSQSGNTGELFF,TGTGCCAGCAGCCAAAGCGGTAACACCGGGGAGCTGTTTTTT
-,TRBV4-3,TRBD1,TRBJ2-3,CASSQETGHSTDTQYF,TGCGCCAGCAGCCAAGAGACAGGGCATAGCACAGATACGCAGTATTTT
once,TRBV19,-,TRBJ2-3,CASSPSYSADTQYF,TGTGCCAGTAGTCCCTCCTACTCCGCAGATACGCAGTATTTT
-,TRBV5-1,-,TRBJ1-6,CASSLVAGIESPLHF,TGCGCCAGCAGCTTGGTCGCAGGGATCGAATCACCCCTCCACTTT
-,TRBV7-2,-,TRBJ2-5,CASSPRQETQYF,TGTGCCAGCAGCCCTAGGCAAGAGACCCAGTACTTC
-,TRBV27,TRBD1,TRBJ2-2,CASRWGTGDTGELFF,TGTGCCAGCCGGTGGGGGACAGGGGACACCGGGGAGCTGTTTTTT
-,TRBV5-6,-,TRBJ2-2,CASSLGQNTGELFF,TGTGCCAGCAGCTTGGGACAGAACACCGGGGAGCTGTTTTTT
-,TRBV4-1,TRBD2,TRBJ2-1,CASSQRAGALNEQFF,TGCGCCAGCAGCCAAAGAGCGGGGGCTCTGAATGAGCAGTTCTTC
-,TRBV6-5,TRBD1,TRBJ1-4,CASSSTGAYNEKLFF,TGTGCCAGCAGTTCCACAGGGGCATATAATGAAAAACTGTTTTTT
-,TRBV4-1,-,TRBJ2-7,CASSQTQGEEQYF,TGCGCCAGCAGCCAAACCCAGGGTGAGGAGCAGTACTTC
-,TRBV10-1,-,TRBJ2-7,CASSGQDGAYEQYF,TGCGCCAGCAGTGGTCAGGATGGGGCCTACGAGCAGTACTTC
few,TRBV6-4,-,TRBJ2-5,CASPRAGGETQYF,TGTGCCAGTCCCCGGGCGGGTGGAGAGACCCAGTACTTC
-,TRBV27,-,TRBJ1-5,CASSRVGRGSNQPQHF,TGTGCCAGCAGCCGGGTTGGCAGAGGATCCAATCAGCCCCAGCATTTT
few,TRBV6-5,TRBD1,TRBJ1-2,CASRPTGVNYGYTF,TGTGCCAGCAGGCCGACAGGGGTCAACTATGGCTACACCTTC
few,TRBV7-9,-,TRBJ1-1,CASSLGAFEEAFF,TGTGCCAGCAGCTTGGGGGCTTTCGAGGAAGCTTTCTTT
-,TRBV11-2,-,TRBJ1-6,CASSSGDRTHSPLHF,TGTGCCAGCAGTTCGGGTGACAGGACCCATTCACCCCTCCACTTT
few,TRBV21-1,-,TRBJ1-5,CASGRTEANQPQHF,TGTGCCAGCGGGAGGACGGAAGCGAATCAGCCCCAGCATTTT
-,TRBV25-1,TRBD1,TRBJ1-4,CASSETGQANEKLFF,TGTGCCAGCAGTGAAACAGGACAGGCTAATGAAAAACTGTTTTTT
-,TRBV9,-,TRBJ2-7,CASSVGGSPYEQYF,TGTGCCAGCAGCGTCGGCGGCAGTCCCTACGAGCAGTACTTC
few,TRBV5-4,-,TRBJ1-2,CASSFEYGYTF,TGTGCCAGCAGCTTTGAGTACGGCTACACCTTC
-,TRBV4-1,TRBD1,TRBJ2-4,CASSQDRRLIQGADGYIQYF,TGCGCCAGCAGCCAAGATCGCCGACTGATACAGGGGGCGGACGGGTACATTCAGTACTTC
-,TRBV5-6,-,TRBJ1-2,CASSLVGRTDYGYTF,TGTGCCAGCAGCTTGGTTGGTAGGACAGACTATGGCTACACCTTC
-,TRBV11-3,TRBD1,TRBJ1-2,CASSLALGQGDGYTF,TGTGCCAGCAGCTTAGCACTCGGACAGGGGGATGGCTACACCTTC
-,TRBV18,-,TRBJ2-7,CASSAGQQDYEQYF,TGTGCCAGCTCAGCCGGACAGCAGGACTACGAGCAGTACTTC
once,TRBV4-3,TRBD1,TRBJ2-7,CASSQATGAEQYF,TGCGCCAGCAGCCAAGCGACAGGGGCGGAGCAGTACTTC
few,TRBV6-5,-,TRBJ1-2,CASSNAQDNGYTF,TGTGCCAGCAGCAACGCCCAGGACAATGGCTACACCTTC
-,TRBV4-3,-,TRBJ2-6,CASSQDSSGANVLTF,TGCGCCAGCAGCCAGGACAGCTCTGGGGCCAACGTCCTGACTTTC
-,TRBV19,TRBD1,TRBJ1-1,CASSARQGSRGPSTNTEAFF,TGTGCCAGTAGTGCCCGACAGGGATCCCGGGGACCGTCAACTAACACTGAAGCTTTCTTT
-,TRBV19,-,TRBJ2-1,CASTPSSYNEQFF,TGTGCCAGTACCCCCAGCTCCTACAATGAGCAGTTCTTC
few,TRBV5-4,-,TRBJ1-1,CASRSGTNTEAFF,TGTGCCAGCAGAAGCGGGACTAACACTGAAGCTTTCTTT
-,TRBV25-1,TRBD1,TRBJ1-2,CASSESGGAGYTF,TGTGCCAGCAGTGAGTCAGGGGGCGCGGGCTACACCTTC
once,TRBV7-9,-,TRBJ1-2,CASSLIDGDYGYTF,TGTGCCAGCAGCTTAATCGACGGGGACTATGGCTACACCTTC
few,TRBV4-1,-,TRBJ1-3,CASSQLDLSGNTIYF,TGCGCCAGCAGCCAACTCGACTTGTCTGGAAACACCATATATTTT
once,TRBV7-9,-,TRBJ1-2,CASSFPAGNYGYTF,TGTGCCAGCAGCTTCCCAGCAGGGAACTATGGCTACACCTTC
-,TRBV7-2,-,TRBJ2-1,CASSLEVRGPYNEQFF,TGTGCCAGCAGCTTAGAAGTCAGGGGACCCTACAATGAGCAGTTCTTC
few,TRBV6-1,-,TRBJ1-1,CASSDPSPGEGSKDTEAFF,TGTGCCAGCAGTGACCCAAGCCCAGGGGAAGGGTCGAAGGACACTGAAGCTTTCTTT